The next 26 T cell receptor beta chains were all read from a single sample in a study of T-cell memory formation after mild COVID-19. TCRdb re-called the 5' RACE reads through MiXCR, storing one row per CDR3 protein. Among about 410,000 distinct CDR3 sequences listed, roughly 18% were seen once. The sequenced sample was PBMCs or a T cell subset sorted from them (not recorded which). These TCRs come from a man aged 18 to 35 who had mild COVID-19 (a few samples of this study predate the infection). Cell type and time point are not known.

This rearrangement joins TRBV4-3 to TRBJ2-3; TRBD2 might be the D (6 bases). From germline, CDR1 is LGHNA and CDR2 YSLEER. V dropped 3 bases and J dropped 4 bases, with 20 bases sitting between them. This CDR3 contains 17 residues. The CDR3 DNA sequence: TGCGCCAGCAGCCAGATCGCCGGGACTCAGCGCGCAGATACGCAGTATTTT. Protein: CASSQIAGTQRADTQYF.

This clonotype has a handful of counts. The V call is TRBV20-1, the J call TRBJ2-7; D may be TRBD2 (5 bases). The germline CDR1 and CDR2 sequences are DFQATT and SNEGSKA (reference sequence). The V end lost 2 bases, the J end lost 0 bases, and 8 bases lay between the germline ends. The CDR3 runs 13 residues. The CDR3 DNA follows: TGCAGTGCTAGACGTGGGAGCTCCTACGAGCAGTACGTC. Amino acid sequence: CSARRGSSYEQYV.

This clonotype has only a few counts. The chain carries TRBV29-1 and TRBJ2-2; D might be TRBD2 (6 bases). In germline, CDR1 is SQVTM, CDR2 ANQGSEA. The germline V and J ends were trimmed by 6 bases and 4 bases, with 15 bases remaining between them. This CDR3 contains 14 residues. Here the CDR3 reads CSVSGGIGTGELFF. The CDR3 DNA sequence: TGCAGCGTCTCTGGGGGGATCGGCACCGGGGAGCTGTTTTTT.

This sequence joins TRBV7-2 and TRBJ2-5; 8 nucleotides align to TRBD1. CDR3 size: 14 residues. After removal of 2 bases from V and 8 bases from J, the junction contained 7 bases not matched to a gene. Looked up from germline, CDR1 is SGHTA and CDR2 is FQGNSA. This chain's CDR3 is CASSLNRGVYTQYF. In nucleotides, the CDR3 is TGTGCCAGCAGCTTAAACAGGGGGGTCTACACCCAGTACTTC.

This clonotype was detected ten times or more. This chain uses TRBV7-9 with TRBJ2-2; no firm D call. CDR1 is SEHNR, CDR2 FQNEAQ, per germline (reference sequence). Trimming removed 3 bases at V and 7 bases at J, with 0 bases between. The CDR3 totals 10 residues. CDR3 bases: TGTGCCAGCAGCTTCGGGGAGCTGTTTTTT. It encodes CASSFGELFF.

This chain uses TRBV4-3 with TRBJ2-7, with D perhaps TRBD1 (6 bases). CDR1 is LGHNA, CDR2 YSLEER, per germline. Trimming cost V 2 bases and J 5 bases, with 19 bases left between them. This CDR3 has 16 amino acids. The DNA for the CDR3 is TGCGCCAGCAGCCAATTCCTTACAGGGCTTCTCCACGAGCAGTACTTC. This gives the protein CASSQFLTGLLHEQYF.

This clonotype has just a few counts. CDR3 sequence (DNA): TGTGCCAGCAGTCGGGGGACTTACAATGAGCAGTTCTTC. As protein: CASSRGTYNEQFF. J is TRBJ2-1 and V is TRBV6-2 or TRBV6-3; D may be TRBD2 (6 bases). Trimming pared 5 bases from V and 4 bases from J, leaving 9 bases between. There are 13 residues in the CDR3. CDR1 and CDR2 (germline): MNHEY, SVGEGT.

The chain links TRBV6-2 or TRBV6-3 to TRBJ2-7, with D unresolved. CDR1 is MNHEY and CDR2 is SVGEGT in the germline V gene. V lost 6 bases, J lost 6 bases, and 27 bases lay in between. This CDR3 comprises 17 residues. The CDR3 reads CASSSLLTLDPYAEQYV. CDR3 coding DNA: TGTGCCAGCAGCTCGCTGCTTACCCTTGACCCTTACGCCGAGCAGTACGTC.

In its sample, this clonotype was seen many times. The chain is built from TRBV28 and TRBJ2-1; 7 bases agree with TRBD2. CDR1 and CDR2 (germline): MDHEN, SYDVKM. V dropped 8 bases and J dropped 0; count of bases not matched to a gene: 4. The CDR3 is 14 residues long. The CDR3 DNA reads TGTGCCAGCGTAGGCGGGAGCTCCTACAATGAGCAGTTCTTC. This codes for CASVGGSSYNEQFF.

This clonotype was observed at least ten times. This chain links TRBV6-5 with TRBJ2-3, with D perhaps matching TRBD1 (5 bases). Trimming removed 2 bases from V and 0 bases from J, with 9 bases in between. The CDR3 has 15 residues. The V gene's germline CDR1 is MNHEY and CDR2 SVGAGI. The CDR3 sequence is CASSYRTGSTDTQYF. CDR3 in DNA: TGTGCCAGCAGTTACCGAACAGGTAGCACAGATACGCAGTATTTT.

The gene calls are TRBV11-2 and TRBJ1-1; 8 bases align to TRBD1. Unmatched junction bases numbered 11, after V lost 4 bases and J lost 7 bases. This CDR3 has 15 residues. Germline V gives CDR1 SGHAT, CDR2 FQNNGV. CDR3 DNA sequence: TGTGCCAGCAGCTCAACAGATCAGGGGGCCGGTGAAGCTTTCTTT. It encodes CASSSTDQGAGEAFF.

The V call is TRBV4-3, the J call TRBJ1-2; D is undetermined. Between the trimmed V and J ends, which lost 0 bases and 8 bases, there was a span of 13 bases. The CDR3 has 14 amino acids. Germline CDR1 reads LGHNA; CDR2 reads YSLEER. CDR3 bases: TGCGCCAGCAGCCAAGACAGGTGGGTCGTCGGCTACACCTTC. Its translation: CASSQDRWVVGYTF.

V is TRBV4-1 and J is TRBJ1-5; 8 nucleotides line up with TRBD1. The V and J ends lost 3 bases and 6 bases, in that order; junction bases with no gene match: 7. Germline assignment: CDR1 MGHRA and CDR2 YSYEKL. CDR3 size: 15 residues. The CDR3 DNA reads TGCGCCAGCAGCCACCCAGGGGGCTTCATTCAGCCCCAGCATTTT. It specifies CASSHPGGFIQPQHF.

This clonotype was found many times. The chain links TRBV5-1 to TRBJ2-7; TRBD1 or TRBD2 may be the D gene (5 bases each). Germline CDR1 reads SGHRS; CDR2 reads YFSETQ. The CDR3 consists of 15 residues. Trimming removed 4 bases at V and 6 bases at J, with 20 bases between. The CDR3 protein is CASSTTTEGWGEQYF. The CDR3 region has the DNA TGCGCCAGCAGCACAACGACAGAGGGCTGGGGCGAGCAGTACTTC.

The chain employs TRBV19 and TRBJ2-7; D is perhaps TRBD2 (5 bases). CDR3 length: 15 residues. Germline V lookup: CDR1 LNHDA, CDR2 SQIVND (reference sequence). V was cut by 3 bases and J by 2 bases, with 14 bases left in between. The CDR3 coding sequence is TGTGCCAGTAGTATGACATCCGGGAAGGCCTACGAGCAGTACTTC. It translates to CASSMTSGKAYEQYF.

This clonotype was counted only a few times. The chain is built from TRBV6-5 and TRBJ1-2, with a possible D match to TRBD1 (6 bases). Germline CDR1 reads MNHEY; CDR2 reads SVGAGI. This CDR3 has 12 residues. The V gene lost 7 bases and the J gene lost 7 bases, with 13 bases spanning the gap. CDR3 nucleotides: TGTGCCAGCAAAAGAGGGGGATCTGGCTACACCTTC. Encoded protein: CASKRGGSGYTF.

The rearrangement links TRBV27 to TRBJ2-1; 10 nucleotides match TRBD2. Trimming at V came to 11 bases and at J to 2 bases, leaving 9 bases not matched to a gene. CDR3 length: 15 amino acids. Germline V CDR1 and CDR2: MNHEY, SMNVEV (reference sequence). The chain's CDR3 is CAVTPSGGPYNEQFF. CDR3 sequence (DNA): TGTGCCGTTACCCCTAGCGGGGGCCCCTACAATGAGCAGTTCTTC.

This clonotype was seen only a few times. J is TRBJ2-1 and V is TRBV27; D ambiguous. The V gene lost 4 bases and the J gene lost 8 bases, with 18 bases spanning the gap. The CDR3 consists of 15 residues. Germline CDR1 is MNHEY and CDR2 is SMNVEV (reference sequence). Written as DNA, the CDR3 is TGTGCCAGCAGTTGGGTTGGCCGACTCACTGATGAGCAGTTCTTC. As protein: CASSWVGRLTDEQFF.

CDR3 amino acids: CASSPSDAGIHNEQFF. In DNA, the CDR3 is TGCGCCAGCAGCCCCTCAGACGCGGGAATACACAATGAGCAGTTCTTC. The rearrangement joins TRBV5-1 to TRBJ2-1, with D possibly TRBD2 on 6 matching bases. CDR1 is SGHRS and CDR2 is YFSETQ in the germline V gene. CDR3 length: 16 amino acids. Trimming took 4 bases from V and 5 from J, leaving 19 bases between them.

The chain links TRBV24-1 to TRBJ1-5; D is unclear. The CDR3 consists of 12 residues. Germline assignment: CDR1 KGHDR and CDR2 SFDVKD. The V gene lost 0 bases and the J gene lost 6 bases, with 2 bases spanning the gap. This CDR3 is CATSDLGQPQHF. CDR3 nucleotides: TGTGCCACCAGTGATTTGGGTCAGCCCCAGCATTTT.

The chain carries TRBV10-1 and TRBJ2-1; D call uncertain. The V end was cut by 3 bases, the J end by 6 bases, with 6 bases between. CDR3 length: 12 amino acids. Germline loops: CDR1 WNHNN, CDR2 SYGVQD (reference sequence). CDR3 sequence reads: CASSDGGNEQFF. As DNA, the CDR3 is TGCGCCAGCAGTGATGGCGGCAATGAGCAGTTCTTC.

The chain uses TRBV4-1 and TRBJ1-5; D unresolved. The CDR3 length is 13 residues. Trimming stripped 1 base from V and 7 bases from J, with 8 bases between. The germline gives CDR1 MGHRA, CDR2 YSYEKL. The CDR3 sequence: CASSQVPAQPQHF. CDR3 DNA sequence: TGCGCCAGCAGCCAAGTCCCGGCACAGCCCCAGCATTTT.

The chain employs TRBV24-1 and TRBJ2-3; a possible D gene is TRBD2 (7 bases). Trimming shortened V by 7 bases and J by 1 base, and 23 bases separated the two germline ends. The germline V gene has CDR1 KGHDR and CDR2 SFDVKD. This CDR3 contains 18 residues. This chain's CDR3 is CATRPSQARGAGTDTQYF. CDR3 nucleotide sequence: TGTGCCACCAGGCCTTCCCAGGCCCGGGGGGCGGGCACAGATACGCAGTATTTT.

This clonotype was seen a few times. The chain links TRBV29-1 to TRBJ1-1, with 8 bases fitting TRBD1. After removal of 7 bases from V and 0 bases from J, the junction contained 7 bases not matched to a gene. The CDR3 is 14 amino acids. Germline V lookup: CDR1 SQVTM, CDR2 ANQGSEA. CDR3 sequence reads: CSARGQAVNTEAFF. The CDR3 nucleotides are TGCAGCGCCAGGGGACAGGCCGTGAACACTGAAGCTTTCTTT.

There are many counts of this clonotype. CDR3 region: CASSDLTVMETQYF. The CDR3 nucleotides are TGTGCCAGCAGTGATTTAACCGTAATGGAGACCCAGTACTTC. This chain connects TRBV2 to TRBJ2-5; D unresolved. Germline V lookup: CDR1 SNHLY, CDR2 FYNNEI. This CDR3 spans 14 amino acids. The V gene lost 3 bases and the J gene lost 5 bases, with 13 bases spanning the gap.

This clonotype has more than one count but fewer than ten. V gene TRBV6-5 combines with J gene TRBJ1-5, with D uncertain. This CDR3 is built from 12 residues. The germline V gene encodes CDR1 MNHEY and CDR2 SVGAGI. The V end was cut by 10 bases, the J end by 6 bases, with 13 bases between. As DNA, the CDR3 is TGTGCCACCAAGGGCCGGGGTCAGCCCCAGCATTTT. Its translation is CATKGRGQPQHF.